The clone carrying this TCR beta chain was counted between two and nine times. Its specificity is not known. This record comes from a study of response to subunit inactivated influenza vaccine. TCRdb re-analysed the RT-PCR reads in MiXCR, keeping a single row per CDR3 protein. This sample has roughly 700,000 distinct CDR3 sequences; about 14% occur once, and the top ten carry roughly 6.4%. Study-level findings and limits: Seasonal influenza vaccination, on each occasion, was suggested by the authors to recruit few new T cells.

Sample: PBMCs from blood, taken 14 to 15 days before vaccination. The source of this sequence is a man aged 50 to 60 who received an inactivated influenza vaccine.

CDR3 DNA sequence: TGTGCCAGCAGTTTAGGTATCCAGGGGTCGCAGTATTTT. As protein: CASSLGIQGSQYF. The V and J genes are TRBV27 and TRBJ2-3; D may be TRBD1 (6 bases). This CDR3 comprises 13 residues. Germline V CDR1 and CDR2: MNHEY, SMNVEV (reference sequence). Trimming took off 2 bases at V and 10 bases at J, with 13 bases between the two ends.